Below, 14 T cell receptor beta chains from the same sample are listed, as sequenced in a study of beta chain features in type 1 diabetes. General study findings and limits: In every one of the four CD4+ subsets, TCRB CDR3s were moderately but significantly shorter in Type 1 diabetes patients.

What was sequenced were expressed TCRB transcripts, since all of the isolated RNA had been reverse transcribed. Assay used: immunoSEQ multiplex PCR; TCRdb lists only in-frame clones, some missing. The sample carries about 700,000 clones, about an eighth recorded once. Their antigens remain unidentified. What was sequenced was naive CD4+ T cells from blood. The receptors derive from a man younger than 35 with type 1 diabetes.

This clone was seen only a few times. The J gene is TRBJ1-1, the V gene TRBV7-2, with D uncertain. Trimming removed 4 bases at V and 1 base at J, with 4 bases between. Looked up from germline, CDR1 is SGHTA and CDR2 is FQGNSA. The CDR3 extends over 12 amino acids. CDR3 bases: TGTGCCAGCAGCTCGACGAACACTGAAGCTTTCTTT. Its protein product is CASSSTNTEAFF.

The chain uses TRBV7-2 and TRBJ1-6; D call uncertain. Deletions cut 2 bases from V and 7 bases from J, with 3 bases between. The CDR3 is 12 residues long. CDR1 is SGHTA, CDR2 FQGNSA, per germline. The CDR3 sequence is CASSLTNSPLHF. CDR3 in DNA: TGTGCCAGCAGCTTAACGAATTCACCCCTCCACTTT. Complete variable domain (other parts from reference TRBV7-2 and TRBJ1-6): GAGVSQSPSNKVTEKGKDVELRCDPISGHTALYWYRQSLGQGLEFLIYFQGNSAPDKSGLPSDRFSAERTGGSVSTLTIQRTQQEDSAVYLCASSLTNSPLHFGNGTRLTVT.

The rearrangement uses TRBV27 and TRBJ2-5; D remains ambiguous. Germline lookup yields CDR1 MNHEY and CDR2 SMNVEV (reference sequence). The CDR3 has 10 residues. V was clipped by 6 bases and J by 2 bases, with 1 base between them. Here the CDR3 reads CASRQETQYF. CDR3 sequence (DNA): TGTGCCAGCAGGCAAGAGACCCAGTACTTC.

In this sample, this clone turned up a few times. The V gene is TRBV11-2, the J gene TRBJ1-6; D not certain. The V end lost 3 bases, the J end lost 7 bases, and 10 bases lay between the germline ends. Per germline, CDR1 SGHAT and CDR2 FQNNGV. The CDR3 is made up of 14 amino acids. The CDR3, as DNA: TGTGCCAGCAGCTTGGCCGGGGTAAATTCACCCCTCCACTTT. This translates into CASSLAGVNSPLHF.

Here the CDR3 DNA reads TGTGCCAGCTCACCGGACGGGAGCAATCAGCCCCAGCATTTT. It is translated as CASSPDGSNQPQHF. The chain couples TRBV18 to TRBJ1-5; unclear D gene. V was shortened by 3 bases and J by 1 base, with 7 bases between the two germline ends. This CDR3 is 14 amino acids long. Germline loops: CDR1 KGHSH, CDR2 LQKENI.

This sequence joins TRBV13 and TRBJ2-3, with a possible D match to TRBD1 (6 bases). There are 17 residues in the CDR3. Germline CDR1 PRHDT, CDR2 FYEKMQ (reference sequence). V gave up 6 bases and J gave up 0 bases, with 19 bases separating them. The CDR3 here is CASSSISRGQSTDTQYF. The DNA for the CDR3 is TGTGCCAGCAGTTCAATTAGCAGGGGACAAAGCACAGATACGCAGTATTTT.

This clone was found a few times. Within the sample, other DNA sequences also encode this same CDR3. The V call is TRBV30, the J call TRBJ1-1; D gene ambiguous. The CDR3 is 11 amino acids. The ends were cut back, 3 bases at V and 1 base at J, with 3 bases in the middle. Germline loops: CDR1 GTSNPN, CDR2 SVGIG (reference sequence). CDR3 region: CAWRKNTEAFF. CDR3 DNA: TGTGCCTGGAGGAAGAACACTGAAGCTTTCTTT.

The V call is TRBV5-1, the J call TRBJ2-3, with D possibly TRBD2 on 6 matching bases. CDR1 is SGHRS and CDR2 is YFSETQ in the germline V gene. The V end was cut by 7 bases, the J end by 0 bases, with 15 bases between. The CDR3 length is 15 residues. The DNA for the CDR3 is TGCGCCAGCGGGACCGGGACTTCAAGCACAGATACGCAGTATTTT. It yields the protein CASGTGTSSTDTQYF.

This clone was observed a few times. The CDR3 DNA sequence: TGCGCCAGCGGTCGGAGTGGCACAGATACGCAGTATTTT. Amino acids: CASGRSGTDTQYF. The rearrangement joins TRBV5-1 to TRBJ2-3; the D is unclear. CDR3 length equals 13 residues. The germline CDR1 and CDR2 sequences are SGHRS and YFSETQ. The germline V and J ends were trimmed by 7 bases and 1 base, with 10 bases remaining between them.

The gene calls are TRBV6-6 and TRBJ2-1; TRBD2 agrees at 14 bases. With V trimmed by 8 bases and J by 6 bases, 9 bases remained unmatched. The CDR3 loop spans 16 amino acids. Germline loops: CDR1 MNHNY, CDR2 SVGAGI (reference sequence). CDR3 bases: TGTGCCAGCGTCCGACTAGCGGGGGGGCTGGCCAATGAGCAGTTCTTC. Its translation: CASVRLAGGLANEQFF.

This clone was observed a handful of times. The CDR3 spells CASSGRPYVPLHF. The CDR3 DNA follows: TGTGCCAGCAGCGGGCGGCCCTACGTCCCCCTCCACTTT. V and J are TRBV7-9 and TRBJ1-6; D is uncertain. Germline values: CDR1 SEHNR, CDR2 FQNEAQ (reference sequence). V was shortened by 5 bases and J by 13 bases, with 15 bases between the two germline ends. The CDR3 contains 13 residues.

V is TRBV7-2 and J is TRBJ1-2; 9 nucleotides align to TRBD1. The CDR3 is made up of 15 amino acids. Per the germline V gene, CDR1 is SGHTA and CDR2 is FQGNSA. V gave up 1 base and J gave up 6 bases; unmatched junction bases: 6. The CDR3 protein is CASSLVGTGNHGYTF. CDR3 nucleotide sequence: TGTGCCAGCAGCTTAGTTGGGACAGGGAACCATGGCTACACCTTC. Full variable domain (missing parts from reference TRBV7-2 and TRBJ1-2): GAGVSQSPSNKVTEKGKDVELRCDPISGHTALYWYRQSLGQGLEFLIYFQGNSAPDKSGLPSDRFSAERTGGSVSTLTIQRTQQEDSAVYLCASSLVGTGNHGYTFGSGTRLTVV.

The gene calls are TRBV18 and TRBJ2-3; D is possibly TRBD1 (6 bases). This CDR3 spans 15 amino acids. The V end was cut by 2 bases, the J end by 6 bases, with 15 bases between. Germline CDR1 is KGHSH and CDR2 is LQKENI. In DNA, the CDR3 is TGTGCCAGCTCACCAAAGACAGGCGCCCGGGATACGCAGTATTTT. Protein product: CASSPKTGARDTQYF.

In DNA form, the CDR3 reads TGTGCCAGCAGCCTCCCCATTGGGTCTGGGGGAAACACCATATATTTT. Protein sequence: CASSLPIGSGGNTIYF. This sequence joins TRBV25-1 and TRBJ1-3; D ambiguous. Trimming shortened V by 6 bases and J by 4 bases, and 19 bases separated the two germline ends. CDR1 MGHDK and CDR2 SYGVNS come from the germline V gene. The CDR3 length is 16 residues.